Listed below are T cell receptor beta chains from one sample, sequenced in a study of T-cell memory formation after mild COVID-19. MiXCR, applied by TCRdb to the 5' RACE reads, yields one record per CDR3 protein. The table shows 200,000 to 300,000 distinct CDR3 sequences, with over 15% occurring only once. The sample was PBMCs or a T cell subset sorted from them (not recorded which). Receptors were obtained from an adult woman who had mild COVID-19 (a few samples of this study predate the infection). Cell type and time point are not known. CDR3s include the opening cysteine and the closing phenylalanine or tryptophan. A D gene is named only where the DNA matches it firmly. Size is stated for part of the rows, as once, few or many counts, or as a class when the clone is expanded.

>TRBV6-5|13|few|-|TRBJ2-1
TGTGCCAGCAGTCGTCTAGGTTACAATGAGCAGTTCTTC
CASSRLGYNEQFF
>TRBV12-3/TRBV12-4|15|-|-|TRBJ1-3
TGTGCCAGCCGGAGGGGCGCCCACTCTGGAAACACCATATATTTT
CASRRGAHSGNTIYF
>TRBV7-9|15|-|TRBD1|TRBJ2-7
TGTGCCAGCAGCTTAAAGGGGGCGCACGGGTACGAGCAGTACTTC
CASSLKGAHGYEQYF
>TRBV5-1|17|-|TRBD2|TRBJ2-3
TGCGCCAGCAGCCAACCTGGGACTAGCGGACCCACAGATACGCAGTATTTT
CASSQPGTSGPTDTQYF
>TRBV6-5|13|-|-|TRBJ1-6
TGTGCCAGCAGTTACACAAGGCGGTCACCCCTCCACTTT
CASSYTRRSPLHF
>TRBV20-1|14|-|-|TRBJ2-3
TGCAGTGCCCCTCGGGATGCGGTAACAGATACGCAGTATTTT
CSAPRDAVTDTQYF
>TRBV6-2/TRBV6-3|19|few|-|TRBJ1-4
TGTGCCAGCAGTTACGGCCCGGGACCGCCTTTGATGAGGAATGAAAAACTGTTTTTT
CASSYGPGPPLMRNEKLFF
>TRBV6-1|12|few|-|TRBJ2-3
TGTGCCAGCAGTGAGGAGTCGGATACGCAGTATTTT
CASSEESDTQYF
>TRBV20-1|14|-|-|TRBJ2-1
TGCAGTGCTAGAGTTGGGACTCGGAACAATGAGCAGTTCTTC
CSARVGTRNNEQFF
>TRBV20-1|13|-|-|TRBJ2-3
TGCAGTGCTGGACGGGGAAGCACAGATACGCAGTATTTT
CSAGRGSTDTQYF
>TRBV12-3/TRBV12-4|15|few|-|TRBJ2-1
TGTGCCAGCACCTTAGAAATTAGCTCCTACAATGAGCAGTTCTTC
CASTLEISSYNEQFF
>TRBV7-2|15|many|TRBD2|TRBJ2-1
TGTGCCAGCAGCTCTAGCGGGGAGCCATACAATGAGCAGTTCTTC
CASSSSGEPYNEQFF
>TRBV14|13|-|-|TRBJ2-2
TGTGCCAGCAGCCAAACTCTGTCCGGGGAGCTGTTTTTT
CASSQTLSGELFF
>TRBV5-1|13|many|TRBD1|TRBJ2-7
TGCGCCAGCAGCTTCCTCACAGGGGACGAGCAGTACTTC
CASSFLTGDEQYF
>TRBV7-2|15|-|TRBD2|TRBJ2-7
TGTGCCAGCAGCGTATCTAGCGGGACACCCTACGAGCAGTACTTC
CASSVSSGTPYEQYF
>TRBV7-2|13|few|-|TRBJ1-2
TGTGCCAGCAGCTACAAACAGGAGCGAGGCTACACCTTC
CASSYKQERGYTF
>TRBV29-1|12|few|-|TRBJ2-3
TGCAGCGGCCGGGACGTCAGGGATACGCAGTATTTT
CSGRDVRDTQYF
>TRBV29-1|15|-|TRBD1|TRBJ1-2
TGCAGCGTTAAACTCTGGGACAGGGCTAACTATGGCTACACCTTC
CSVKLWDRANYGYTF
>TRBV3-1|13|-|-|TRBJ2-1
TGTGCCAGCAGCCAAGATCGTGGTGGTGAGCAGTTCTTC
CASSQDRGGEQFF
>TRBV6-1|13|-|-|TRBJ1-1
TGTGCCAGCAGTGAAGATAGGCTGGCTGAAGCTTTCTTT
CASSEDRLAEAFF
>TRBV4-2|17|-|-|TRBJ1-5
TGTGCCAGCAGCCAAGATGCGGTTGGATGGGGCAATCAGCCCCAGCATTTT
CASSQDAVGWGNQPQHF
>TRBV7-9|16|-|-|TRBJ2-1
TGTGCCAGCAGCCCCAATCCCTCGAGCGATTACAATGAGCAGTTCTTC
CASSPNPSSDYNEQFF
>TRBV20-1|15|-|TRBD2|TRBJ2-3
TGCAGTGCTAGCGTCGTAGCGGGGGGAACAGATACGCAGTATTTT
CSASVVAGGTDTQYF
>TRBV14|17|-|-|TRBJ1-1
TGTGCCAGCAGCCCGATCCGGGGTAGAGGTGAGGGGTTAGGAGCTTTCTTT
CASSPIRGRGEGLGAFF
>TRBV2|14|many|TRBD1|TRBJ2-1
TGTGCCAGCAGGAAAGACAGGGGGCCGGGTGAGCAGTTCTTC
CASRKDRGPGEQFF
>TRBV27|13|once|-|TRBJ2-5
TGTGCCAGCAGTCAACCCCACAGAGAGACCCAGTACTTC
CASSQPHRETQYF
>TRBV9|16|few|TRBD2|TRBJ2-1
TGTGCCAGCAGCCCGAGCGGGGGGAGGTCCTACAATGAGCAGTTCTTC
CASSPSGGRSYNEQFF
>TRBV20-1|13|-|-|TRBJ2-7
TGCAGTGCTAGGACACAATCATACTACGAGCAGTACTTC
CSARTQSYYEQYF
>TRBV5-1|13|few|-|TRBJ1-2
TGCGCCAGCAGCCCAGACAGGTACTATGGCTACACCTTC
CASSPDRYYGYTF
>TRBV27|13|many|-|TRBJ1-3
TGTGCCAGCAGTGCCGACTCTGGAAACACCATATATTTT
CASSADSGNTIYF
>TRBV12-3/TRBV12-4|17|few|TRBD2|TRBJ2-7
TGTGCCAGCAGTTTGATGCTAGCGGGAGCCAGCGGAATGGGGCAGTACTTC
CASSLMLAGASGMGQYF
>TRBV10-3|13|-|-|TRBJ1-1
TGTGCCATAGCTGTTGGGGCGGACACTGAAGCTTTCTTT
CAIAVGADTEAFF